This T cell receptor beta chain was recorded in a study of metastatic and nonmetastatic thyroid tumors. Every patient was untreated before thyroid surgery. This clone is deemed medium-sized. No antigen is known for it. Distinct nucleotide sequences in the sample also encode this CDR3. TCRdb redid the clone calls on the PCR reads using MiXCR. Among 20,000 to 25,000 clones listed, about 20% were seen once. Notes on the study in general: Reportedly, malignant thyroid tumors had significantly higher TCR beta diversity than benign nodules, in blood and tumor.

The CDR3 runs to 13 residues. The germline gives CDR1 MNHNS, CDR2 SASEGT. V gave up 3 bases and J gave up 9 bases, with 13 bases separating them. This TCR was recovered from a female donor with papillary thyroid cancer or a benign thyroid nodule (not recorded which). Some clones in this sample may be carry-over from other donors' samples. The chain joins TRBV6-1 to TRBJ2-3; weak D call: TRBD2 (7 bases). Sequencing was done on a sample of adjacent normal tissue. The CDR3 DNA is TGTGCCAGCAGTGATCGGGGGGCCGTCACGCAGTATTTT. It is translated as CASSDRGAVTQYF.